One and the same sample provided the 4 T cell receptor beta chains below, sequenced in a study of blood T cells in healthy people across ages. A sample-barcoded 5' primer and a J-beta primer mix were used in a second PCR of roughly 6 to 11 cycles. TCRdb reprocessed the 5' RACE reads via MiXCR and lists one record per CDR3 protein. Here the sample spans about 930,000 distinct CDR3 sequences, approximately 32% being singletons. These data were likewise used in another study, on T cells of mothers and their children.

Sequenced input: blood. All receptors derive from a woman aged 40 to 50 in good health.

J is TRBJ2-3 and V is TRBV20-1; D is unclear. The germline V and J ends were trimmed by 3 bases and 2 bases, with 9 bases remaining between them. Per germline, CDR1 DFQATT and CDR2 SNEGSKA (reference sequence). The length of the CDR3 is 13 residues. Here the CDR3 reads CSASKGFTDTQYF. DNA for the CDR3: TGCAGTGCTAGCAAGGGATTCACAGATACGCAGTATTTT.

This chain links TRBV27 with TRBJ2-6, with D perhaps being TRBD1 or TRBD2 (5 bases each). The CDR3 has 16 residues. V was shortened by 7 bases and J by 3 bases, with 16 bases between the two germline ends. Per germline, CDR1 MNHEY and CDR2 SMNVEV (reference sequence). CDR3: CASTLGRPFGANVLTF. CDR3 nucleotides: TGTGCCAGCACACTGGGACGTCCCTTTGGGGCCAACGTCCTGACTTTC.

The chain links TRBV10-3 to TRBJ1-5; possible D gene TRBD1, 5 bases. Germline lookup yields CDR1 ENHRY and CDR2 SYGVKD. The CDR3 loop spans 13 amino acids. V was clipped by 7 bases and J by 5 bases, with 12 bases between them. The CDR3: CAITEGEHQPQHF. Here the CDR3 DNA reads TGTGCCATCACGGAAGGGGAGCATCAGCCCCAGCATTTT.

V usage is TRBV28 and J usage is TRBJ2-7; 7 bases are shared with TRBD1. Germline loops: CDR1 MDHEN, CDR2 SYDVKM. The trim removed 2 bases at V and 12 bases at J, leaving 16 bases unmatched. CDR3 length: 15 amino acids. The CDR3 region has the DNA TGTGCCAGCAGTTTAGAGTCAGGGGGTCTTGACATTCGGTACTTC. Its protein product is CASSLESGGLDIRYF.